Following are 26 T cell receptor beta chains from one sample sequenced in a study of Ad26.COV2.S vaccination and SARS-CoV-2 variants. Repertoires were generated with immunoSEQ multiplex PCR, while TCRdb's copy carries only in-frame clones and drops some. The sample yields 180,000 or so clones, roughly 87% seen once. The source material was peripheral blood, sampled after recovery from COVID-19. The receptor source for this set is a human donor who had recovered from COVID-19.

The chain links TRBV7-2 to TRBJ1-6, with unresolved D. The V gene's germline CDR1 is SGHTA and CDR2 FQGNSA. The V end lost 7 bases, the J end lost 7 bases, and 8 bases lay between the germline ends. This CDR3 comprises 12 residues. CDR3 DNA sequence: TGTGCCAGCACCCTCCCGAATTCACCCCTCCACTTT. Its protein product is CASTLPNSPLHF.

This chain connects TRBV7-2 to TRBJ1-5; D is uncertain. Germline values: CDR1 SGHTA, CDR2 FQGNSA. V shed 1 base and J shed 3 bases, with 7 bases lying between them. The CDR3 runs 14 residues. CDR3 residues: CASSLGGVNQPQHF. For the CDR3, the DNA is TGTGCCAGCAGCTTAGGGGGAGTCAATCAGCCCCAGCATTTT.

The genes are TRBV7-2 and TRBJ1-4; no reliable D call. The ends were cut back, 3 bases at V and 5 bases at J, with 7 bases in the middle. The CDR3 is made up of 13 amino acids. CDR1 is SGHTA, CDR2 FQGNSA, per germline. CDR3 loop: CASSFRTNEKLFF. In DNA, the CDR3 is TGTGCCAGCAGCTTTAGGACGAATGAAAAACTGTTTTTT. The full variable domain, with the rest looked up from reference TRBV7-2 and TRBJ1-4, is GAGVSQSPSNKVTEKGKDVELRCDPISGHTALYWYRQSLGQGLEFLIYFQGNSAPDKSGLPSDRFSAERTGGSVSTLTIQRTQQEDSAVYLCASSFRTNEKLFFGSGTQLSVL.

This chain uses TRBV7-9 with TRBJ2-5; D remains unclear. CDR3 length equals 15 residues. Germline V gene sequence: CDR1 SEHNR, CDR2 FQNEAQ (reference sequence). V lost 1 base and J lost 5, with 14 bases in between. The CDR3 DNA reads TGTGCCAGCAGCTTAGTTGGGCCGGTGGATGAGACCCAGTACTTC. It encodes CASSLVGPVDETQYF.

The rearrangement uses TRBV9 and TRBJ1-6, with D perhaps matching TRBD1 (5 bases). This CDR3 is built from 15 residues. Germline V gives CDR1 SGDLS, CDR2 YYNGEE. Trimming pared 4 bases from V and 8 bases from J, leaving 16 bases between. The CDR3 spells CASSPVGRGDSPLHF. The CDR3 DNA reads as TGTGCCAGCAGCCCCGTCGGGCGAGGGGATTCACCCCTCCACTTT.

CDR3 bases: TGTGCCAGCAGCTTACGGGCCGGGGAGCTGTTTTTT. Its protein product is CASSLRAGELFF. The chain carries TRBV7-3 and TRBJ2-2; D ambiguous. Germline values: CDR1 SGHTA, CDR2 FQGTGA. The CDR3 spans 12 residues. With 2 bases removed from V and 6 bases from J, the gap between germline ends came to 4 bases.

The chain combines TRBV29-1 with TRBJ2-1; 12 nucleotides match TRBD2. Looked up from germline, CDR1 is SQVTM and CDR2 is ANQGSEA. V lost 4 bases, J lost 7 bases, and 14 bases stayed unmatched. This CDR3 region has 17 residues. CDR3 bases: TGCAGCGTTGCACCCCCTCTAGCGGGAGGGCCGAGGAATGAGCAGTTCTTC. Encoded protein: CSVAPPLAGGPRNEQFF.

A few counts support this clone. This sequence joins TRBV6-5 and TRBJ2-2; D is unresolved. V lost 6 bases, J lost 3 bases, and 11 bases lay in between. This CDR3 region has 14 residues. Germline V lookup: CDR1 MNHEY, CDR2 SVGAGI. The CDR3 sequence is CASSLLTHTGELFF. The DNA for the CDR3 is TGTGCCAGCAGCCTCCTGACACACACCGGGGAGCTGTTTTTT.

The rearrangement links TRBV19 to TRBJ2-5; D is ambiguous. From germline, CDR1 is LNHDA and CDR2 SQIVND (reference sequence). V lost 1 base to trimming and J lost 2 bases, with 8 bases between them. The CDR3 totals 14 residues. CDR3 nucleotide sequence: TGTGCCAGTAGTATAGGCAGGCAACAAGAGACCCAGTACTTC. This gives the protein CASSIGRQQETQYF.

Here the CDR3 reads CASSPRLVSGNTIYF. The CDR3 coding sequence is TGTGCCAGCTCACCCCGACTGGTCTCTGGAAACACCATATATTTT. This chain uses TRBV18 with TRBJ1-3; D remains ambiguous. The length of the CDR3 is 15 residues. With 3 bases removed from V and 0 bases from J, the gap between germline ends came to 9 bases. From germline, CDR1 is KGHSH and CDR2 LQKENI.

Of note for this clone: The same CDR3 is also encoded by other DNA sequences in this sample. The chain has TRBV7-3 and TRBJ2-3; TRBD2 is a possible D gene (6 bases). The ends were cut back, 5 bases at V and 0 bases at J, with 6 bases in the middle. The CDR3 has 13 amino acids. Germline CDR1 is SGHTA and CDR2 is FQGTGA. The CDR3 sequence is CASSGGSTDTQYF. CDR3 in DNA: TGTGCCAGCAGCGGGGGGAGCACAGATACGCAGTATTTT.

This clone was seen a few times. CDR3 sequence: CASSQGYNEQFF. DNA for the CDR3: TGCGCCAGCAGCCAGGGTTACAATGAGCAGTTCTTC. V is TRBV4-1 and J is TRBJ2-1; D uncertain. Germline CDR1 is MGHRA and CDR2 is YSYEKL. CDR3 length: 12 residues. The ends were cut back, 3 bases at V and 4 bases at J, with 4 bases in the middle.

The rearrangement links TRBV7-3 to TRBJ2-3; 8 bases match TRBD2. The V gene's germline CDR1 is SGHTA and CDR2 FQGTGA. The CDR3 has 14 residues. Unmatched junction bases numbered 6, after V lost 7 bases and J lost 3 bases. The CDR3 coding sequence is TGTGCCAGCAACTCGGGGGGGCGGACAGATACGCAGTATTTT. Translating gives CASNSGGRTDTQYF.

This chain joins TRBV30 and TRBJ2-1; 12 nucleotides match TRBD2. This CDR3 is 15 amino acids long. The V gene end was trimmed by 2 bases and the J gene end by 9 bases; junction bases not matched to a gene: 8. Germline CDR1 GTSNPN, CDR2 SVGIG (reference sequence). CDR3 DNA: TGTGCCTGGAGTAAAACTAGCGGGGGGTTAGGTGAGCAGTTCTTC. It translates to CAWSKTSGGLGEQFF.

The chain employs TRBV3-1 (or the pseudogene TRBV3-2) and TRBJ2-3; possible D gene TRBD1, 5 bases. V lost 0 bases to trimming and J lost 4 bases, with 8 bases between them. The CDR3 spans 14 residues. CDR1 is LGHDT and CDR2 is YNNKEL in the germline V gene (reference sequence). CDR3 residues: CASSQEWGSDTQYF. Here the CDR3 DNA reads TGTGCCAGCAGCCAAGAATGGGGCTCAGATACGCAGTATTTT.

This chain joins TRBV5-1 and TRBJ2-1, with 10 bases aligning to TRBD2. Germline V lookup: CDR1 SGHRS, CDR2 YFSETQ. The CDR3 is made up of 16 amino acids. V lost 4 bases to trimming and J lost 8 bases; unmatched junction nucleotides: 12. The CDR3 spells CASSPTGTSDPDEQFF. DNA of the CDR3: TGCGCCAGCAGCCCGACTGGGACTAGCGATCCCGATGAGCAGTTCTTC. The variable domain in full, with the rest retrieved from reference TRBV5-1 and TRBJ2-1, is KAGVTQTPRYLIKTRGQQVTLSCSPISGHRSVSWYQQTPGQGLQFLFEYFSETQRNKGNFPGRFSGRQFSNSRSEMNVSTLELGDSALYLCASSPTGTSDPDEQFFGPGTRLTVL.

The V and J genes are TRBV7-8 and TRBJ2-5; TRBD2 matches at 8 bases. J was trimmed by 1 base and V by 0 bases; bases with no gene match: 10. The germline gives CDR1 SGHVS, CDR2 FQNEAQ. This CDR3 comprises 18 residues. CDR3 sequence (DNA): TGTGCCAGCAGCTTAGCGGCCCGGGCTAGCGGGCGCCAAGAGACCCAGTACTTC. This translates into CASSLAARASGRQETQYF.

This chain links TRBV5-1 with TRBJ2-2, with 10 bases matching TRBD1. With 3 bases clipped from V and 7 bases from J, the junction kept 9 bases outside the gene matches. The CDR3 is 16 amino acids. Germline assignment: CDR1 SGHRS and CDR2 YFSETQ. The CDR3 reads CASSSHSGTGDGELFF. CDR3 DNA: TGCGCCAGCAGCTCCCATTCCGGGACAGGGGACGGGGAGCTGTTTTTT.

The gene calls are TRBV6-1 and TRBJ2-1; TRBD2 might be the D (6 bases). V lost 1 base to trimming and J lost 3 bases, with 10 bases between them. This CDR3 is built from 15 residues. Germline V CDR1 and CDR2: MNHNS, SASEGT. Here the CDR3 reads CASSEGGDFYNEQFF. CDR3 coding DNA: TGTGCCAGCAGTGAAGGGGGGGACTTCTACAATGAGCAGTTCTTC.

J is TRBJ2-3 and V is TRBV29-1; 9 bases line up with TRBD2. The CDR3 is made up of 14 amino acids. The ends lost 5 bases at V and 1 base at J; junction bases unmatched: 4. Germline V CDR1 and CDR2: SQVTM, ANQGSEA. The CDR3 DNA sequence: TGCAGCGTTACCATAGCGGGGGGCACAGATACGCAGTATTTT. It is translated as CSVTIAGGTDTQYF.

This clone was recorded a few times. This chain uses TRBV6-2 or TRBV6-3 with TRBJ2-1; tentatively, D is TRBD2 (7 bases). The CDR3 contains 14 residues. Germline CDR1 is MNHEY and CDR2 is SVGEGT. Trimming took off 4 bases at V and 8 bases at J, with 15 bases between the two ends. CDR3 coding DNA: TGTGCCAGCAGTTCCGGGGGGCTAAAGGATGAGCAGTTCTTC. Translation: CASSSGGLKDEQFF.

The chain links TRBV10-3 to TRBJ2-1; D is unresolved. The V end was cut by 10 bases, the J end by 0 bases, with 7 bases between. The CDR3 covers 12 residues. The germline V gene has CDR1 ENHRY and CDR2 SYGVKD. The CDR3 region has the DNA TGTGCCACCCTCGACTCCTACAATGAGCAGTTCTTC. Protein sequence: CATLDSYNEQFF.

This rearrangement joins TRBV5-8 to TRBJ1-5; 9 positions match TRBD1. Germline CDR1 and CDR2: SGHTS and YDEGEE. V was clipped by 6 bases and J by 4 bases; unmatched bases: 2. The CDR3 is 13 amino acids. The CDR3 sequence is CASKGTGNQPQHF. The CDR3 region has the DNA TGTGCCAGCAAGGGGACAGGGAATCAGCCCCAGCATTTT.

V gene TRBV7-6 combines with J gene TRBJ2-7, with 9 bases identical to TRBD2. Unmatched junction bases numbered 4, after V lost 3 bases and J lost 7 bases. CDR1 and CDR2 from the germline V gene are SGHVS and FNYEAQ. The CDR3 is 13 residues long. The CDR3, as DNA: TGTGCCAGCAGCTTTCGCGGGGGGGTTGAGCAGTACTTC. Residues: CASSFRGGVEQYF. Full variable domain (rest looked up from reference TRBV7-6 and TRBJ2-7): GAGVSQSPRYKVTKRGQDVALRCDPISGHVSLYWYRQALGQGPEFLTYFNYEAQQDKSGLPNDRFSAERPEGSISTLTIQRTEQRDSAMYRCASSFRGGVEQYFGPGTRLTVT.

The chain joins TRBV2 to TRBJ1-2, with D unclear. Germline V lookup: CDR1 SNHLY, CDR2 FYNNEI. This CDR3 has 13 amino acids. Trimming stripped 2 bases from V and 3 bases from J, with 7 bases between. The CDR3 is CASSERRDYGYTF. The CDR3 nucleotides are TGTGCCAGCAGTGAACGTCGGGACTATGGCTACACCTTC.

This clone was seen just once. This chain uses TRBV29-1 with TRBJ1-1; D unclear. From germline, CDR1 is SQVTM and CDR2 ANQGSEA. V lost 4 bases and J 1 base, leaving 7 bases between the germline ends. This CDR3 spans 12 amino acids. The CDR3 protein is CSVASANTEAFF. In DNA form, the CDR3 reads TGCAGCGTTGCGTCGGCGAACACTGAAGCTTTCTTT.